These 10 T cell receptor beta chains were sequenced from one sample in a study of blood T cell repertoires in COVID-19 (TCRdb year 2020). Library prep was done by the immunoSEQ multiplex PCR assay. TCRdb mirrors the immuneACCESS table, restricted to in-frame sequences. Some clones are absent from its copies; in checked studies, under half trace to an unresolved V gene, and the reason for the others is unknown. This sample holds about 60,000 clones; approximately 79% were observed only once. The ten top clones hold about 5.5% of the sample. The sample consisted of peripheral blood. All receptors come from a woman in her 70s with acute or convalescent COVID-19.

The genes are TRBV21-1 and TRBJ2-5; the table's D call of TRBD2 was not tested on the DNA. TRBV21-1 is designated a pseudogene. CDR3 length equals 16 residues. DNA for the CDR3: TGTGCCAGCAGCAAAGAATGCACAGGGAGGGCAGAGACCCAGTACTTC. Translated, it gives CASSKECTGRAETQYF.

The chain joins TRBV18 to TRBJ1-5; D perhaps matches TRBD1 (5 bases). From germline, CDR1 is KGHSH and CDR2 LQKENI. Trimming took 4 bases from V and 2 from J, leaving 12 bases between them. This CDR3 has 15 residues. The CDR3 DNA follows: TGTGCCAGCTCACGGGCAGGGTCCGGCAATCAGCCCCAGCATTTT. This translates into CASSRAGSGNQPQHF.

The CDR3: CASSARTSAAQETQYF. The CDR3 DNA reads as TGCGCCAGCAGCGCGAGGACTAGCGCAGCCCAAGAGACCCAGTACTTC. The J gene is TRBJ2-5, the V gene TRBV5-1; the match to TRBD2 covers 9 bases. There are 16 residues in the CDR3. Looked up from germline, CDR1 is SGHRS and CDR2 is YFSETQ. Germline trimming cut 4 bases from V and 1 base from J; bases unmatched to any gene: 8.

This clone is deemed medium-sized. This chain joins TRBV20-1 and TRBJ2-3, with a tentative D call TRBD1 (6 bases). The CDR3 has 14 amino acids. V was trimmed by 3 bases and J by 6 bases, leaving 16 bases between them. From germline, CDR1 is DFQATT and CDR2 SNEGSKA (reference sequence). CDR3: CSASIQGPGDTQYF. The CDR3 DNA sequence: TGCAGTGCTAGTATACAGGGCCCCGGGGATACGCAGTATTTT.

The CDR3 DNA reads as TGTGCCAGCAGCCCCGGGGGGGGCGGGGGGGTTTCCTACAATGAGCAGTTCTTC. Encoded protein: CASSPGGGGGVSYNEQFF. The chain couples TRBV7-2 to TRBJ2-1; 9 bases match TRBD2. Germline CDR1 is SGHTA and CDR2 is FQGNSA. J lost 1 base, V lost 5 bases, and 12 bases had no gene match. CDR3 length equals 18 residues.

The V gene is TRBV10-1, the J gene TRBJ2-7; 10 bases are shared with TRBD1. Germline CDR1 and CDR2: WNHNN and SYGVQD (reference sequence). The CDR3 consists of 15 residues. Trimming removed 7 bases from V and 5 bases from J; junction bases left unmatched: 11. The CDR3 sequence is CASIIIGTGAHEQYF. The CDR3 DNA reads TGCGCCAGCATTATTATCGGGACAGGGGCTCACGAGCAGTACTTC.

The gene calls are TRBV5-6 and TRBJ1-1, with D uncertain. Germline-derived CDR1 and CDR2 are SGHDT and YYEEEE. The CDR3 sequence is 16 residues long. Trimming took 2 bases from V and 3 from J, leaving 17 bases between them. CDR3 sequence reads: CASSFGPQLAYTEAFF. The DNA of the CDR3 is TGTGCCAGCAGCTTCGGGCCACAGTTAGCGTACACTGAAGCTTTCTTT.

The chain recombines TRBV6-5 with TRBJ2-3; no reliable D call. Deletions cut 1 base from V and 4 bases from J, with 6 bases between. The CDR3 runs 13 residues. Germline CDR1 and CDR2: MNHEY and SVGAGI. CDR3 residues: CASSYFAADTQYF. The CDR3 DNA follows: TGTGCCAGCAGTTACTTCGCAGCAGATACGCAGTATTTT.

CDR3: CASSPDRFRGDGYTF. CDR3 coding DNA: TGTGCCAGCAGCCCCGACAGGTTTCGAGGGGATGGCTACACCTTC. The rearrangement links TRBV6-2 or TRBV6-3 to TRBJ1-2; the D gene is possibly TRBD1 (6 bases). Germline V gives CDR1 MNHEY, CDR2 SVGEGT. The CDR3 totals 15 residues. Trimming took 6 bases from V and 6 from J, leaving 20 bases between them.

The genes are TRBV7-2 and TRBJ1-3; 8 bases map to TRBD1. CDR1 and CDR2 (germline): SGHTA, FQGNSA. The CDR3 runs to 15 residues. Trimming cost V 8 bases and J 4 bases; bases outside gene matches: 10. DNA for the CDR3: TGTGCCAGCGGGCCTCGGACAGGGACAGGAAACACCATATATTTT. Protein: CASGPRTGTGNTIYF.